The 23 T cell receptor beta chains given below trace back to one sample, sequenced in a study of breast tumors, draining lymph nodes, adjacent tissues. Using its own MiXCR run on the multiplex PCR reads, TCRdb lists one record per CDR3 protein. The repertoire holds approximately 150,000 distinct CDR3 sequences, about 34% seen once, with 3.8% in the top ten. The lymph nodes were axillary draining lymph nodes from breast cancer patients. The sequenced material came from axillary lymph node tissue. The receptors were sampled from a female donor with breast cancer. Some clones in this sample may be carry-over from other donors' samples.

In the case of this clonotype: The junction and the germline gene differ at one end; a read error may be behind it. This chain joins TRBV6-8 and TRBJ2-7; 9 bases fit TRBD1. This CDR3 is built from 16 residues. Germline V lookup: CDR1 MNHGY, CDR2 SAAAGT. In nucleotides, the CDR3 is TGTGCCAGCAGTCACTCGAGCGGGACAGGGCTCCACGAGCAGTACTTC. It encodes CASSHSSGTGLHEQYF.

This clonotype came up many times. The rearrangement uses TRBV30 and TRBJ2-1, with D possibly being TRBD2 (5 bases). Germline V lookup: CDR1 GTSNPN, CDR2 SVGIG (reference sequence). V lost 3 bases, J lost 9 bases, and 15 bases lay in between. CDR3 length: 13 residues. As DNA, the CDR3 is TGTGCCTGGAGACTAGAAAGACTCGGTGAGCAGTTCTTC. As protein: CAWRLERLGEQFF.

At least ten counts were recorded for this clonotype. The chain combines TRBV18 with TRBJ1-2, with TRBD1 as a possible D gene (6 bases). V lost 1 base and J 8 bases, leaving 17 bases between the germline ends. The CDR3 extends over 15 amino acids. Germline CDR1 reads KGHSH; CDR2 reads LQKENI. CDR3 in amino acids: CASSPQLGGADGYTF. CDR3 coding DNA: TGTGCCAGCTCACCACAGTTGGGGGGCGCGGACGGCTACACCTTC.

About this clonotype: This may be a read error, as it is one base from a much larger clone. The chain has TRBV6-1 and TRBJ1-5, with 9 bases fitting TRBD1. The CDR3 sequence is 15 residues long. Germline CDR1 is MNHNS and CDR2 is SASEGT. The CDR3 sequence: CAAKGWTGDNQPQRF. The CDR3 DNA is TGTGCCGCAAAAGGATGGACAGGGGACAATCAGCCCCAGCGTTTT.

This clonotype was seen many times. The gene calls are TRBV19 and TRBJ2-7; D assignment may be TRBD1 or TRBD2 (6 bases each). Germline loops: CDR1 LNHDA, CDR2 SQIVND (reference sequence). CDR3 length: 17 amino acids. With 4 bases removed from V and 6 bases from J, the gap between germline ends came to 25 bases. The CDR3 nucleotides are TGTGCCAGTAGTACTCGAGGACTACAGGGCTTGAAGACCGAGCAGTACTTC. This encodes CASSTRGLQGLKTEQYF.

This clonotype was seen repeatedly, ten times or more. This chain links TRBV7-3 with TRBJ2-2; D call uncertain. The germline gives CDR1 SGHTA, CDR2 FQGTGA. The CDR3 contains 12 residues. With 5 bases removed from V and 7 bases from J, the gap between germline ends came to 8 bases. The CDR3 protein is CASSPIGGELFF. The CDR3 region has the DNA TGTGCCAGCAGCCCAATAGGCGGGGAGCTGTTTTTT. The whole variable domain, filled in from reference TRBV7-3 and TRBJ2-2, reads GAGVSQTPSNKVTEKGKYVELRCDPISGHTALYWYRQSLGQGPEFLIYFQGTGAADDSGLPNDRFFAVRPEGSVSTLKIQRTERGDSAVYLCASSPIGGELFFGEGSRLTVL.

This clonotype has a single count. The rearrangement uses TRBV20-1 and TRBJ1-5; possible D gene TRBD1, 5 bases. Germline loops: CDR1 DFQATT, CDR2 SNEGSKA (reference sequence). V gave up 0 bases and J gave up 1 base, with 19 bases separating them. CDR3 length equals 18 residues. This CDR3 reads CSARDDSGTGVSNQPQHF. In nucleotides, the CDR3 is TGCAGTGCTAGAGATGATAGCGGGACGGGGGTGAGCAATCAGCCCCAGCATTTT.

This clonotype was seen at least ten times. The J gene is TRBJ2-1, the V gene TRBV6-5; TRBD1 matches 10 bases. CDR3 length: 15 amino acids. Germline trimming cut 6 bases from V and 2 bases from J; bases unmatched to any gene: 4. Looked up from germline, CDR1 is MNHEY and CDR2 is SVGAGI. CDR3 protein: CASRRGQGTYNEQFF. CDR3 bases: TGTGCCAGCAGAAGGGGACAGGGGACCTACAATGAGCAGTTCTTC.

This clonotype is a singleton in its sample. Being one base from a much bigger clone, this may be a read error. The chain employs TRBV18 and TRBJ1-3; D gene uncertain. Per germline, CDR1 KGHSH and CDR2 LQKENI. This CDR3 has 17 residues. Trimming shortened V by 3 bases and J by 0 bases, and 15 bases separated the two germline ends. CDR3 DNA: TGTGCCAGCTCACCGATCGGACGGGGTAGCTCTGGAAACACCATATATTTT. Protein: CASSPIGRGSSGNTIYF.

This clonotype was seen ten or more times. The J gene is TRBJ2-7, the V gene TRBV2; no clear D gene. CDR3 length equals 15 residues. CDR1 is SNHLY and CDR2 is FYNNEI in the germline V gene. Trimming shortened V by 1 base and J by 5 bases, and 15 bases separated the two germline ends. CDR3 nucleotides: TGTGCCAGCAGTGAAGTCGCGAACGGACCCCACGAGCAGTACTTC. Protein sequence: CASSEVANGPHEQYF.

This clonotype appeared many times. Here the CDR3 DNA reads TGCAGTGCTTGGTTGCGACAGGAGAACTACGAGCAGTACTTC. It codes for CSAWLRQENYEQYF. The V call is TRBV20-1, the J call TRBJ2-7, with D tentatively TRBD1 (6 bases). The V end was cut by 5 bases, the J end by 3 bases, with 17 bases between. The CDR3 is 14 residues long. CDR1 is DFQATT, CDR2 SNEGSKA, per germline (reference sequence).

This clonotype was counted only a few times. The chain combines TRBV6-2 or TRBV6-3 with TRBJ2-3; D not resolved. V shed 5 bases and J shed 4 bases, with 16 bases lying between them. Germline assignment: CDR1 MNHEY and CDR2 SVGEGT. The CDR3 totals 15 residues. The CDR3 loop reads CASSVPRIPPDTQYF. CDR3 sequence (DNA): TGTGCCAGCAGTGTACCCCGGATCCCCCCAGATACGCAGTATTTT.

To note about this clonotype: Mismatch with germline at one junction end may stem from a read error. This chain joins TRBV6-5 and TRBJ1-4; D is undetermined. The CDR3 covers 15 residues. The germline V gene encodes CDR1 MNHEY and CDR2 SVGAGI. This CDR3 is CATRGDPATNEKLFF. The CDR3 region has the DNA TGCGCCACCAGAGGAGACCCCGCAACTAATGAAAAACTGTTTTTT.

A note on this clonotype: Here the CDR3 omits its conserved ending phenylalanine or tryptophan, so a read error is the likely source. The chain has TRBV7-9 and TRBJ2-3; a weak D match, TRBD1 (5 bases). Germline V gives CDR1 SEHNR, CDR2 FQNEAQ (reference sequence). This CDR3 has 12 residues. The CDR3: CASSRSTGTQYS. The CDR3 DNA sequence: TGTGCCAGCAGCCGGAGCACAGGTACGCAGTATTCT.

Turning to this clonotype: Being one base from a much bigger clone, this may be a read error. The chain joins TRBV3-1 to TRBJ2-7; possibly TRBD2 for D (5 bases). The V gene lost 0 bases and the J gene lost 2 bases, with 8 bases spanning the gap. CDR1 and CDR2 (germline): LGHDT, YNNKEL (reference sequence). The CDR3 covers 14 residues. The CDR3 DNA is TGTGCCAGCAGCCAAGATGGAGGTACCTACGAGCAGTACTTC. It specifies CASSQDGGTYEQYF.

The table lists this clonotype with many counts. The chain employs TRBV4-1 and TRBJ2-7; D is perhaps TRBD2 (6 bases). The CDR3 is 14 residues long. Germline CDR1 reads MGHRA; CDR2 reads YSYEKL. Trimming took 0 bases from V and 4 from J, leaving 10 bases between them. The CDR3 region has the DNA TGCGCCAGCAGCCAAGATATCGGGAGATACGAGCAGTACTTC. Residues: CASSQDIGRYEQYF.

This clonotype was seen at least ten times. This chain joins TRBV7-2 and TRBJ1-6; maybe TRBD1 (6 bases). The germline gives CDR1 SGHTA, CDR2 FQGNSA. CDR3 size: 16 residues. V lost 5 bases and J 4 bases, leaving 15 bases between the germline ends. CDR3 amino acids: CASSPYLTGYNSPLHF. The CDR3 bases are TGTGCCAGCAGCCCATACCTGACAGGATATAATTCACCCCTCCACTTT.

In this sample, this clonotype turned up many times. A much larger clone lies one base from this, so it may be a read error. V gene TRBV7-2 combines with J gene TRBJ2-6; 7 positions match TRBD1. Per the germline V gene, CDR1 is SGHTA and CDR2 is FQGNSA. The CDR3 has 15 residues. CDR3 sequence (DNA): TGTGCCAGCAGCTCAACAGGGGCTGGGGCCAACGTCCTGCCTTTC. Translating it yields CASSSTGAGANVLPF.

The chain's CDR3 is CASSLGIASGGTQYF. CDR3 in DNA: TGTGCCAGCAGCCTAGGTATCGCTAGTGGTGGGACCCAGTACTTC. This chain connects TRBV12-3 or TRBV12-4 to TRBJ2-5, with D hard to call. V dropped 6 bases and J dropped 7 bases, with 21 bases sitting between them. This CDR3 has 15 residues.

V gene TRBV9 combines with J gene TRBJ1-3, with D maybe TRBD1 (6 bases). V lost 1 base, J lost 4 bases, and 12 bases lay in between. Per germline, CDR1 SGDLS and CDR2 YYNGEE. This CDR3 has 15 amino acids. The CDR3 DNA is TGTGCCAGCAGCGTACAGTGGGGGCTAGGAAACACCATATATTTT. Its translation is CASSVQWGLGNTIYF.

This clonotype has a count of ten or more. This chain uses TRBV6-6 with TRBJ2-7; D remains unclear. The V gene lost 0 bases and the J gene lost 5 bases, with 14 bases spanning the gap. Germline CDR1 is MNHNY and CDR2 is SVGAGI (reference sequence). This CDR3 spans 15 amino acids. The CDR3 sequence is CASSYSAASSHEQYF. CDR3 coding DNA: TGTGCCAGCAGTTACTCGGCAGCGTCGTCCCACGAGCAGTACTTC.

In the case of this clonotype: Here the CDR3 omits its conserved ending phenylalanine or tryptophan, so a read error is the likely source. The CDR3 loop is CASSTGTHYEQYC. CDR3 sequence (DNA): TGCGCCAGCAGTACCGGGACTCACTACGAGCAGTACTGT. This chain joins TRBV10-2 and TRBJ2-7, with a possible D match to TRBD2 (6 bases). Trimming removed 5 bases at V and 3 bases at J, with 11 bases between. The germline gives CDR1 WSHSY, CDR2 SAAADI. The CDR3 is 13 amino acids.

Comments on this clonotype: A read error may be the cause here, since a much bigger clone is one base away. The chain couples TRBV3-1 to TRBJ1-5; no clear D gene. There are 14 residues in the CDR3. Trimming pared 1 base from V and 9 bases from J, leaving 13 bases between. Germline CDR1 is LGHDT and CDR2 is YNNKEL (reference sequence). The CDR3 protein is CASSQGPWGRPQHF. The CDR3, as DNA: TGTGCCAGCAGCCAAGGTCCCTGGGGTCGGCCCCAGCATTTT.